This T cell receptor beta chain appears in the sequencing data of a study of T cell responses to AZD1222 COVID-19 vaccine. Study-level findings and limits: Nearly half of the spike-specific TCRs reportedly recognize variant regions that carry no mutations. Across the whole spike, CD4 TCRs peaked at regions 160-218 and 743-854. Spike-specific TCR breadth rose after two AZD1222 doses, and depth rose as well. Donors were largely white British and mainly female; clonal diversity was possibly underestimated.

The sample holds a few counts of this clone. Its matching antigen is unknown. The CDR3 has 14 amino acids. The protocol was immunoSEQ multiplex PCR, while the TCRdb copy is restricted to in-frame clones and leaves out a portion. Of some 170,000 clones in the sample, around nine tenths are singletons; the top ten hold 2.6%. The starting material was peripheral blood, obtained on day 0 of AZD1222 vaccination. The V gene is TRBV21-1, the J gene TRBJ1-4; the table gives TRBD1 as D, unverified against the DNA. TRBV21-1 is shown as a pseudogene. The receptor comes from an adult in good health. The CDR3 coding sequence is TGTGCCAGCAGCAAAGCGTACAGGGGCGGAAAACTGTTTTTT. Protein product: CASSKAYRGGKLFF.